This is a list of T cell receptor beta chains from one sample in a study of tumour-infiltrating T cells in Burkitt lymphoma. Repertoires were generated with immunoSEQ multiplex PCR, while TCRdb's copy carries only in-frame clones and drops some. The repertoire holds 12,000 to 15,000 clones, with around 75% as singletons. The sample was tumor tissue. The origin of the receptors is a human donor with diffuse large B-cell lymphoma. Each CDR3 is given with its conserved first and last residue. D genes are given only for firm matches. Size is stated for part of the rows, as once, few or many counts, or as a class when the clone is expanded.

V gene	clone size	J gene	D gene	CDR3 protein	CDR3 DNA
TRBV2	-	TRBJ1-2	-	CASSEQGGYGYTF	TGTGCCAGCAGCGAACAGGGAGGCTATGGCTACACCTTC
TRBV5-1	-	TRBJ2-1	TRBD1	CASSRGDRGRREEQFF	TGCGCCAGCAGCCGGGGGGACAGGGGGCGCCGAGAAGAGCAGTTCTTC
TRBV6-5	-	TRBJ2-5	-	CASSYSQETQYF	TGTGCCAGCAGTTACTCACAAGAGACCCAGTACTTC
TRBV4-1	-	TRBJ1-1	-	CASSPQIGNTEAFF	TGCGCCAGCAGCCCCCAAATCGGGAACACTGAAGCTTTCTTT
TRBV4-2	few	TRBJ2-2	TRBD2	CASTYALAGGGAGELFF	TGTGCCAGCACCTACGCGCTAGCGGGAGGGGGTGCCGGGGAGCTGTTTTTT
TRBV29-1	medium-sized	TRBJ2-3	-	CSVATDTQYF	TGCAGCGTTGCCACAGATACGCAGTATTTT
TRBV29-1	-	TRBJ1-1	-	CSVRPRRDEAFF	TGCAGCGTCCGCCCCCGGAGGGATGAAGCTTTCTTT
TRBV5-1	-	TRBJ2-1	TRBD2	CASSLSGSNNEQFF	TGCGCCAGCAGCTTAAGCGGGAGTAACAATGAGCAGTTCTTC
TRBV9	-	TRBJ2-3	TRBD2	CASSFPGLAPSGTDTQYF	TGTGCCAGCAGCTTCCCGGGACTAGCGCCGTCTGGCACAGATACGCAGTATTTT
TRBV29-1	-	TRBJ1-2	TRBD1	CSVAVDRGGYGYTF	TGCAGCGTGGCGGTCGACAGGGGGGGGTATGGCTACACCTTC
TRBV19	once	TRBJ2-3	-	CASSPGLRNTDTQYF	TGTGCCAGTAGTCCGGGGTTGAGGAACACAGATACGCAGTATTTT
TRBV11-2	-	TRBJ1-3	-	CASSRGNTIYF	TGTGCCAGCAGCCGCGGAAACACCATATATTTT
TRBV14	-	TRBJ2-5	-	CASSLGRKSAYQETQYF	TGTGCCAGCAGCCTTGGACGGAAATCTGCGTACCAAGAGACCCAGTACTTC
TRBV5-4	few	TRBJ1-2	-	CASSFAGMGGYTF	TGTGCCAGCAGCTTCGCGGGCATGGGTGGCTACACCTTC
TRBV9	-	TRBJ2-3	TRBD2	CASSVRLATDTQYF	TGTGCCAGCAGCGTACGACTAGCCACAGATACGCAGTATTTT
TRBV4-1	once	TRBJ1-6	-	CASSLYHSSYNSPLHF	TGCGCCAGCAGCCTCTATCATAGCTCCTATAATTCACCCCTCCACTTT
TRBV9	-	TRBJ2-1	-	CASSVGGSVGSEQFF	TGTGCCAGCAGCGTAGGGGGTAGCGTGGGGAGTGAGCAGTTCTTC
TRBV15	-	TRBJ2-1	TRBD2	CATSRDYLGLAGSHSYNEQFF	TGTGCCACCAGCAGAGATTATCTGGGACTAGCGGGAAGCCACTCCTACAATGAGCAGTTCTTC
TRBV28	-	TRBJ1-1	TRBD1	CATLPLDRENIEAFF	TGTGCCACCTTACCATTAGACAGGGAGAACATTGAAGCTTTCTTT
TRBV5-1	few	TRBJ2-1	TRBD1	CASSLEGARVYNEQFF	TGCGCCAGCAGCCTAGAGGGGGCCCGAGTGTACAATGAGCAGTTCTTC
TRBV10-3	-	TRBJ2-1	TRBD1	CAISRPPGPDRDYNEQFF	TGTGCCATCAGTCGACCCCCAGGCCCGGACAGGGACTACAATGAGCAGTTCTTC
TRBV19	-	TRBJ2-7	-	CASSVRQASSYEQYF	TGTGCCAGTAGTGTCCGGCAGGCGAGCTCCTACGAGCAGTACTTC
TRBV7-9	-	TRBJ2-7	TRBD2	CASSSTTSGSSYEQYF	TGTGCCAGCAGCTCGACCACTAGCGGGAGTTCCTACGAGCAGTACTTC
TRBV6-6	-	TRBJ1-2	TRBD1	CASSYSRGTGYGYTF	TGTGCCAGCAGTTACTCGAGGGGGACAGGATATGGCTACACCTTC
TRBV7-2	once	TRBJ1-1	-	CASSSGPNTEAFF	TGTGCCAGCAGCTCGGGCCCGAACACTGAAGCTTTCTTT
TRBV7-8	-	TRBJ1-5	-	CASYARLWGNQPQHF	TGTGCCAGCTATGCCAGACTATGGGGCAATCAGCCCCAGCATTTT
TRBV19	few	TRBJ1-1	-	CASSVQVNTEAFF	TGTGCCAGTAGTGTCCAGGTGAACACTGAAGCTTTCTTT
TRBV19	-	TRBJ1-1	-	CASSIKEGTEAFF	TGTGCCAGTAGTATAAAGGAGGGCACTGAAGCTTTCTTT
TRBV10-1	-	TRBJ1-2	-	CASSPRQDGYTF	TGCGCCAGCAGTCCCAGACAGGATGGCTACACCTTC
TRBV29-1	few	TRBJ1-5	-	CSVGGLGNQPQHF	TGCAGCGTTGGGGGGCTGGGCAATCAGCCCCAGCATTTT
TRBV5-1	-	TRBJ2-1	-	CASSFNSGSYNEQFF	TGCGCCAGCAGCTTCAACAGCGGCTCCTACAATGAGCAGTTCTTC
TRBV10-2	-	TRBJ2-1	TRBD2	CASGFELAPQFF	TGCGCCAGCGGCTTCGAACTAGCGCCGCAGTTCTTC
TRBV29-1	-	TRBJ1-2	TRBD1	CSAGTGGASNYGYTF	TGCAGCGCCGGGACAGGGGGGGCCTCGAACTATGGCTACACCTTC
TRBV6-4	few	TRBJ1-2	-	CASSPSGGGSYTF	TGTGCCAGCAGCCCCTCGGGGGGCGGGAGCTACACCTTC
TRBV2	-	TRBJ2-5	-	CASSGGHPVGTQYF	TGTGCCAGCAGTGGGGGACACCCAGTTGGGACCCAGTACTTC
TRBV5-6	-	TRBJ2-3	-	CASSLRIVGTDTQYF	TGTGCCAGCAGCTTGCGTATAGTTGGGACAGATACGCAGTATTTT
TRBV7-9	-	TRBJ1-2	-	CASSLVSGDTYGYTF	TGTGCCAGCAGCTTAGTTAGTGGTGATACCTATGGCTACACCTTC
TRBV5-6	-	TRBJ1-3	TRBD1	CASSPGTATGNTIYF	TGTGCCAGCAGTCCCGGGACAGCAACTGGAAACACCATATATTTT
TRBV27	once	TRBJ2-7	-	CASSLQTGGAYEQYF	TGTGCCAGCAGTTTGCAGACAGGAGGTGCCTACGAGCAGTACTTC
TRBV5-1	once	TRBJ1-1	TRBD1	CASSLRDRGTEAFF	TGCGCCAGCAGCTTAAGGGACAGGGGGACTGAAGCTTTCTTT
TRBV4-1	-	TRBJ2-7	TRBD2	CASSQWSGSSYEQYF	TGCGCCAGCAGCCAATGGAGCGGGAGCTCCTACGAGCAGTACTTC
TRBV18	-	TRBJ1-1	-	CASSLDAISNTEAFF	TGTGCCAGCTCACTAGACGCAATTTCGAACACTGAAGCTTTCTTT
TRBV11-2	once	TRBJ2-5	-	CASSLSGQIQETQYF	TGTGCCAGCAGCTTATCCGGACAGATCCAAGAGACCCAGTACTTC
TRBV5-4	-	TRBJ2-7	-	CASSQSDSYEQYF	TGTGCCAGCAGCCAGTCCGATTCCTACGAGCAGTACTTC
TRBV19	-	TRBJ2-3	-	CASSIGARYTDTQYF	TGTGCCAGTAGTATTGGGGCACGCTACACAGATACGCAGTATTTT
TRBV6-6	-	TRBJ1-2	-	CASSYSLGYTF	TGTGCCAGCAGTTACTCGCTTGGCTACACCTTC
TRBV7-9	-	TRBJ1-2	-	CASSLAGAGEGYTF	TGTGCCAGCAGCTTAGCGGGGGCAGGGGAAGGCTACACCTTC
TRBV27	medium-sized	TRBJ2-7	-	CASSQTPSYEQYF	TGTGCCAGCAGTCAGACACCGTCCTACGAGCAGTACTTC
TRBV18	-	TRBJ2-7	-	CASSPMSRQVYEQYF	TGTGCCAGCTCACCAATGAGCCGCCAGGTCTACGAGCAGTACTTC
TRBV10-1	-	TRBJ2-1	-	CASSEGIHSSYNEQFF	TGCGCCAGCAGTGAGGGTATTCACAGCTCCTACAATGAGCAGTTCTTC
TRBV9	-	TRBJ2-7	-	CASSVVDGYEQYF	TGTGCCAGCAGCGTAGTTGATGGGTACGAGCAGTACTTC
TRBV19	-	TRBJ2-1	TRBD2	CASSRTPGTSAYNEQFF	TGTGCCAGTAGTAGAACGCCCGGGACTAGCGCCTACAATGAGCAGTTCTTC
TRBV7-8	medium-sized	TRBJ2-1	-	CASSFYFGNEQFF	TGTGCCAGCAGCTTCTATTTTGGGAATGAGCAGTTCTTC
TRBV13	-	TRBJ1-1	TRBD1	CASSLEGANTEAFF	TGTGCCAGCAGCTTAGAGGGGGCGAACACTGAAGCTTTCTTT